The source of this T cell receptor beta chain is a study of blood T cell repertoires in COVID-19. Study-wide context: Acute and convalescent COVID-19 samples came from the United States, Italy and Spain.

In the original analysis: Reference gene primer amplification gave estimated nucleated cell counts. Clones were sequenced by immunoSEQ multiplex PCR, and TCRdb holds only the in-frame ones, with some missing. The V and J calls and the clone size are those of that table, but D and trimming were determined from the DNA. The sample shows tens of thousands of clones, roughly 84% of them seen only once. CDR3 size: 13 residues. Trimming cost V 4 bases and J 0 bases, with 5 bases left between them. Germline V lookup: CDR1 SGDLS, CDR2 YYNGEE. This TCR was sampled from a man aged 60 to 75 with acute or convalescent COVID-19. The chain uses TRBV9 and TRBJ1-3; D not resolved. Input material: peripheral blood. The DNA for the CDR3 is TGTGCCAGCAGCCTCAGCTCTGGAAACACCATATATTTT. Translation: CASSLSSGNTIYF.